The rows below give T cell receptor beta chains drawn from one sample of a study of cytomegalovirus exposure and HLA in healthy donors. Profiling relied on immunoSEQ multiplex PCR, and the TCRdb table lists in-frame clones only, not all of them. This sample has over 150,000 clones, with roughly four fifths found just once. The sample comprised PBMCs. The receptors shown here come from a man aged 60-69 years in good health and CMV-seronegative. The CDR3 runs from the conserved cysteine through the conserved F or W. The order of the fields is V gene, CDR3 length, clone size, J gene, D gene, CDR3 protein, CDR3 DNA. D genes are given only for firm matches. Not all rows give a size; the values are once, few, many and, for expanded clones, a class.

>TRBV5-1|15|few|TRBJ2-2|TRBD1
CASSIQTGGSGELFF
TGCGCCAGCAGCATCCAGACAGGGGGCTCGGGGGAGCTGTTTTTT
>TRBV5-1|15|.|TRBJ2-1|TRBD1
CASRGGGSFYNEQFF
TGCGCCAGCAGAGGGGGCGGGTCGTTCTACAATGAGCAGTTCTTC
>TRBV30|14|.|TRBJ1-3|TRBD1
CAYRDRASGNTIYF
TGTGCCTATCGGGACAGGGCCTCTGGAAACACCATATATTTT
>TRBV5-5|14|.|TRBJ1-1|TRBD1
CASSFRGPNTEAFF
TGTGCCAGCAGCTTTAGGGGGCCGAACACTGAAGCTTTCTTT
>TRBV10-3|14|once|TRBJ1-1|.
CATGQGIMNTEAFF
TGTGCCACAGGGCAGGGGATTATGAACACTGAAGCTTTCTTT
>TRBV19|13|.|TRBJ2-5|.
CASSLRERETQYF
TGTGCCAGTAGCCTCCGGGAGCGAGAGACCCAGTACTTC
>TRBV19|15|.|TRBJ2-2|.
CASRSVGGGTGELFF
TGTGCCAGTAGGTCCGTAGGGGGTGGCACCGGGGAGCTGTTTTTT
>TRBV27|16|.|TRBJ1-4|.
CASSLQAVPTNEKLFF
TGTGCCAGCAGTTTACAGGCCGTACCAACTAATGAAAAACTGTTTTTT
>TRBV12-5|16|.|TRBJ2-1|.
CASGSRTGLNYNEQFF
TGTGCTAGTGGATCCCGCACCGGACTGAACTACAATGAGCAGTTCTTC
>TRBV7-8|14|.|TRBJ1-4|.
CASSSSGTNEKLFF
TGTGCCAGCAGCTCCAGCGGGACTAATGAAAAACTGTTTTTT
>TRBV5-4|14|.|TRBJ1-2|.
CASSSRTLQASSDF
TGTGCCAGCAGCTCCCGAACGCTACAGGCTTCCTCCGACTTC
>TRBV7-9|15|.|TRBJ1-5|.
CASSPGKRGNQPQHF
TGTGCCAGCAGCCCCGGGAAGCGAGGGAATCAGCCCCAGCATTTT
>TRBV5-4|14|.|TRBJ2-3|.
CASSWDFTTDTQYF
TGTGCCAGCAGCTGGGACTTTACCACAGATACGCAGTATTTT
>TRBV14|16|.|TRBJ2-7|.
CASSQEGPSGSYEQYF
TGTGCCAGCAGCCAAGAAGGGCCCAGCGGGTCCTACGAGCAGTACTTC
>TRBV30|14|.|TRBJ2-1|TRBD2
CAWNRLAGGGEQFF
TGTGCCTGGAACAGACTAGCGGGAGGAGGGGAGCAGTTCTTC
>TRBV27|13|.|TRBJ1-2|TRBD1
CASSWDRGVGYTF
TGTGCCAGCAGTTGGGACAGGGGGGTTGGCTACACCTTC
>TRBV18|14|.|TRBJ1-1|.
CASSTWGGGGEAFF
TGTGCCAGCTCAACATGGGGGGGCGGGGGTGAAGCTTTCTTT
>TRBV19|14|.|TRBJ1-4|.
CASTTGLFGEKLFF
TGTGCCAGTACCACAGGGCTGTTCGGGGAAAAACTGTTTTTT
>TRBV7-8|15|.|TRBJ2-2|.
CASRSTGVNTGELFF
TGTGCCAGCAGGTCAACAGGCGTCAACACCGGGGAGCTGTTTTTT
>TRBV28|17|.|TRBJ2-1|TRBD2
CASSPHYFSGSDNEQFF
TGTGCCAGCAGTCCCCATTATTTTAGCGGGAGTGACAATGAGCAGTTCTTC
>TRBV27|16|.|TRBJ1-6|.
CASKIEPGGYNSPLHF
TGTGCCAGCAAGATAGAGCCGGGGGGATATAATTCACCCCTCCACTTT
>TRBV5-8|16|.|TRBJ1-5|.
CASGPHPDRTNQPQHF
TGTGCCAGCGGGCCGCACCCAGACAGAACCAATCAGCCCCAGCATTTT
>TRBV7-9|16|.|TRBJ2-7|TRBD2
CSSSLTLGTSWFEQYF
TGTTCCAGCAGCTTAACCTTAGGGACTAGCTGGTTTGAGCAGTACTTC
>TRBV15|15|.|TRBJ2-7|TRBD1
CATSRGQTGGYEQYF
TGTGCCACCAGCAGAGGGCAAACAGGGGGCTACGAGCAGTACTTC
>TRBV5-4|14|.|TRBJ2-5|.
CASSLAVGIETQYF
TGTGCCAGCAGCCTTGCGGTCGGGATTGAGACCCAGTACTTC
>TRBV19|16|.|TRBJ2-3|.
CASSIRAYSPADTQYF
TGTGCCAGTAGTATTCGAGCGTACTCCCCCGCAGATACGCAGTATTTT
>TRBV27|16|.|TRBJ2-3|.
CASSLQGVGFTDTQYF
TGTGCCAGCAGTTTACAGGGTGTGGGGTTCACAGATACGCAGTATTTT
>TRBV5-1|18|.|TRBJ2-2|TRBD2
CASSLETSGGAMTGELFF
TGCGCCAGCAGCTTGGAGACTAGCGGGGGGGCCATGACCGGGGAGCTGTTTTTT
>TRBV10-1|14|.|TRBJ1-6|.
CASSAAGPGSPLHF
TGCGCCAGCAGTGCTGCAGGGCCAGGTTCACCCCTCCACTTT
>TRBV7-9|15|.|TRBJ1-1|TRBD1
CASSSSYRDSSQAFF
TGTGCCAGCAGCTCCTCCTACCGGGACAGCTCACAAGCTTTCTTT
>TRBV19|13|.|TRBJ1-2|.
CASSPPRGYGYTF
TGTGCCAGTAGTCCCCCTCGGGGCTATGGCTACACCTTC
>TRBV28|15|.|TRBJ1-5|.
CASSFQGGDHQPQHF
TGTGCCAGCAGTTTTCAGGGAGGGGACCATCAGCCCCAGCATTTT
>TRBV18|16|.|TRBJ1-2|.
CASSPQWSPADYGYTF
TGTGCCAGCTCACCTCAGTGGTCTCCCGCGGATTATGGCTACACCTTC
>TRBV4-3|16|once|TRBJ2-1|TRBD1
CASSFSTGGGYNEQFF
TGCGCCAGCAGCTTCAGCACAGGGGGCGGCTACAATGAGCAGTTCTTC
>TRBV27|18|.|TRBJ2-3|.
CASSLGRVTPSGADTQYF
TGTGCCAGCAGTTTAGGCCGGGTTACACCTTCGGGGGCAGATACGCAGTATTTT
>TRBV28|18|.|TRBJ2-1|TRBD2
CASSFVLAGSGSYNEQFF
TGTGCCAGCAGTTTCGTGCTAGCGGGATCGGGCTCCTACAATGAGCAGTTCTTC
>TRBV7-9|18|.|TRBJ2-6|.
CASSSMGGRSSGANVLTF
TGTGCCAGCAGCTCTATGGGGGGACGCAGCTCTGGGGCCAACGTCCTGACTTTC
>TRBV5-1|14|.|TRBJ1-2|.
CASSPGSKGYGYTF
TGCGCCAGCAGCCCAGGGTCGAAGGGCTATGGCTACACCTTC
>TRBV14|17|.|TRBJ2-1|.
CASSQDMELLSFNEQFF
TGTGCCAGCAGCCAAGATATGGAGCTTCTCTCCTTCAATGAGCAGTTCTTC
>TRBV19|17|.|TRBJ2-2|.
CASSTQRGREVSGELFF
TGTGCCAGTAGTACGCAACGTGGCAGGGAGGTATCCGGGGAGCTGTTTTTT
>TRBV7-2|11|.|TRBJ1-4|.
CASSSYEKLFF
TGTGCCAGCAGCTCTTATGAAAAACTGTTTTTT
>TRBV4-2|17|.|TRBJ2-1|TRBD2
CASSPTSGGASYNEQFF
TGTGCCAGCAGCCCGACTAGCGGGGGGGCCTCCTACAATGAGCAGTTCTTC
>TRBV19|13|.|TRBJ2-7|.
CASSTGVEGEQYF
TGTGCCAGTAGTACCGGGGTGGAGGGAGAGCAGTACTTC
>TRBV9|16|few|TRBJ2-2|TRBD2
CASSVAGGANTGELFF
TGTGCCAGCAGCGTAGCCGGGGGGGCGAACACCGGGGAGCTGTTTTTT
>TRBV28|16|few|TRBJ1-5|.
CASSFSRRGANQPQHF
TGTGCCAGCAGTTTTTCACGCCGGGGGGCGAATCAGCCCCAGCATTTT
>TRBV6-6|16|.|TRBJ2-1|TRBD2
CASSPTLAGGYNEQFF
TGTGCTAGCAGTCCAACCTTAGCGGGAGGCTACAATGAGCAGTTCTTC
>TRBV11-2|16|.|TRBJ2-1|TRBD2
CASSLRAGGRYNEQFF
TGTGCCAGCAGCTTAAGGGCGGGAGGCCGCTACAATGAGCAGTTCTTC
>TRBV4-1|15|.|TRBJ1-1|.
CASSQDSGFGTEAFF
TGCGCCAGCAGCCAAGATTCGGGTTTCGGCACTGAAGCTTTCTTT
>TRBV4-1|15|.|TRBJ1-2|.
CASSHPTGGAHGYTF
TGCGCCAGCAGCCATCCGACGGGGGGGGCGCATGGCTACACCTTC
>TRBV5-1|12|.|TRBJ2-1|.
CASSPPGTEQFF
TGCGCCAGCAGCCCCCCGGGTACTGAGCAGTTCTTC
>TRBV21-1|17|.|TRBJ2-3|.
CASSKALSGGGTDTQYF
TGTGCCAGCAGCAAAGCGCTTTCCGGGGGGGGTACAGATACGCAGTATTTT
>TRBV27|17|.|TRBJ2-7|TRBD2
CASSPRGSGGAAYEQYF
TGTGCCAGCAGTCCCCGGGGTAGCGGGGGGGCTGCCTACGAGCAGTACTTC